These 8 T cell receptor beta chains were sequenced from one sample in a study of vaccination effects on CD4 cells after COVID-19. Measured with immunoSEQ multiplex PCR; TCRdb has only the in-frame clones, and not every one. The sample gives roughly 71,000 clones, about 80% of which show up once; about 1.2% is in the top ten. No cognate antigen is known for these TCRs. ViraFEST assay sequencing came after antigen-specific CD4+ T cells were expanded with viral peptide pools. Isolation of CD4+ T cells took place after less than twelve days of culture. The vaccine given was either BNT162b2 or mRNA-1273, in two doses. The sample here was CD4+ T cells from PBMCs cultured with HCoV-229E spike peptides, taken after COVID-19 vaccination. Every receptor here comes from a human donor who received a COVID-19 vaccine.

The V and J genes are TRBV7-2 and TRBJ1-6, with D possibly TRBD1 on 5 matching bases. The CDR3 consists of 15 residues. Germline V gene data show CDR1 as SGHTA and CDR2 as FQGNSA. The V and J ends lost 4 bases and 5 bases respectively, with 12 bases between them. The DNA for the CDR3 is TGTGCCAGCAGCTATTTTTGGGGGGATAATTCACCCCTCCACTTT. Translated, it gives CASSYFWGDNSPLHF.

This sequence joins TRBV5-6 and TRBJ2-7; D is unclear. CDR1 is SGHDT, CDR2 YYEEEE, per germline. The CDR3 runs to 13 residues. The V and J ends lost 6 bases and 0 bases respectively, with 10 bases between them. The CDR3 DNA is TGTGCCAGCACCCATAGGGACTCCTACGAGCAGTACGTC. It specifies CASTHRDSYEQYV.

This clone showed up just a few times. The chain couples TRBV29-1 to TRBJ1-1; a weak D match, TRBD1 (6 bases). This CDR3 contains 13 residues. Trimming shortened V by 7 bases and J by 5 bases, and 17 bases separated the two germline ends. Per germline, CDR1 SQVTM and CDR2 ANQGSEA. As DNA, the CDR3 is TGCAGCGGCGTTACAGGGAGGGGGACTGAAGCTTTCTTT. This sequence encodes CSGVTGRGTEAFF.

V and J are TRBV24-1 and TRBJ2-3; 10 positions match TRBD1. The germline gives CDR1 KGHDR, CDR2 SFDVKD. The CDR3 spans 13 residues. Trimming took 10 bases from V and 7 from J; bases not matched to a gene: 7. In DNA, the CDR3 is TGTGCCACTGGGACAGGGGAAGTGAATACGCAGTATTTT. Residues: CATGTGEVNTQYF.

The chain joins TRBV10-1 to TRBJ2-3, with 9 positions matching TRBD1. The CDR3 totals 15 residues. Losses at the gene ends were 5 bases for V and 4 bases for J; bases not matched to a gene: 7. Per germline, CDR1 WNHNN and CDR2 SYGVQD (reference sequence). DNA for the CDR3: TGCGCCAGCAGTCGGACAGGGGTTGATTCAGATACGCAGTATTTT. Its translation is CASSRTGVDSDTQYF.

V usage is TRBV30 and J usage is TRBJ2-5; 11 nucleotides line up with TRBD1. Germline V lookup: CDR1 GTSNPN, CDR2 SVGIG (reference sequence). Trimming cost V 4 bases and J 6 bases; bases outside gene matches: 10. The CDR3 extends over 15 amino acids. The CDR3 bases are TGTGCCTGGAAGGTTGGGACAGGGGGGTTCCAGACCCAGTACTTC. Translated: CAWKVGTGGFQTQYF.

The chain uses TRBV10-3 and TRBJ2-7, with 7 bases identical to TRBD1. Germline-derived CDR1 and CDR2 are ENHRY and SYGVKD. The CDR3 is made up of 12 amino acids. V was pared by 5 bases and J by 5 bases, with 3 bases of the junction left unmatched. The CDR3 region has the DNA TGTGCCATCAGTCGTCAGGGGGACGAGCAGTACGTC. It encodes CAISRQGDEQYV.

In its sample, this clone was seen once. The chain combines TRBV19 with TRBJ2-6; D call uncertain. V was pared by 3 bases and J by 3 bases, with 12 bases between. CDR3 length equals 16 residues. CDR1 is LNHDA, CDR2 SQIVND, per germline (reference sequence). The CDR3 is CASSIRARVGANVLTF. The CDR3 DNA sequence: TGTGCCAGTAGTATCAGAGCCCGGGTTGGGGCCAACGTCCTGACTTTC.